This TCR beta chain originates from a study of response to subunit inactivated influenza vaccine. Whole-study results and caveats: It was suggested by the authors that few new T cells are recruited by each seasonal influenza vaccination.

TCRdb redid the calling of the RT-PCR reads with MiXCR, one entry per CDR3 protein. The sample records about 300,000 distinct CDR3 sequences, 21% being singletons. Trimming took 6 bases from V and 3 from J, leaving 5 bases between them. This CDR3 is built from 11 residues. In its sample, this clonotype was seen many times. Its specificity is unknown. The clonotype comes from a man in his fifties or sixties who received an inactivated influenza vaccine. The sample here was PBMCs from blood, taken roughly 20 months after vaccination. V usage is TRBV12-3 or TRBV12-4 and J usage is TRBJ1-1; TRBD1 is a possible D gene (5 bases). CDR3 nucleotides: TGTGCCAGCAGGGGGGACACTGAAGCTTTCTTT. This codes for CASRGDTEAFF.